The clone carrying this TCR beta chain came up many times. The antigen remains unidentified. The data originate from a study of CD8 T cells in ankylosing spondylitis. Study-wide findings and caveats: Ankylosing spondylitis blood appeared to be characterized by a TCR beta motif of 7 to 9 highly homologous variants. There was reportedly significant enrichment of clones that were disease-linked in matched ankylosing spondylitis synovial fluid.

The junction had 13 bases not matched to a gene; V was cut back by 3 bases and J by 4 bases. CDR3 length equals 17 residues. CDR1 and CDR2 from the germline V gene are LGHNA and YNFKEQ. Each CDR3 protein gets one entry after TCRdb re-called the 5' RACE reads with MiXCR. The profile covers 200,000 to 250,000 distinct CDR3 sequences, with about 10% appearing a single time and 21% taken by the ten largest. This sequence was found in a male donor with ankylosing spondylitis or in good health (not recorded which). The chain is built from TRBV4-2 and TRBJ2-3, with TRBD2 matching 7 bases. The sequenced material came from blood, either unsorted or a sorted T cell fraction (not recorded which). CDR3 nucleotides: TGTGCCAGCAGCCATTGGAACTCAGCGGGGACCCCAGATACGCAGTATTTT. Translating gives CASSHWNSAGTPDTQYF.